A single sample gave rise to the 3 T cell receptor beta chains below, sequenced in a study of vaccination and CD4 T cells after COVID-19. Treatment described: approximately 11-day PBMC culture with coronavirus spike peptide pools or control peptides (ViraFEST assay). These receptors have no identified antigens. Cultured CD4+ T cell DNA was sequenced using the Oncomine TCR Beta short-read assay. TCRdb called the PCR reads again in MiXCR, with one record for every CDR3 protein. The sample comprises about 19,000 distinct CDR3 sequences, over 40% of which are singletons, and approximately 2.7% rests with the top ten. Sample: CD4+ T cells from blood, cultured in vitro, taken after SARS-CoV-2 vaccination. These receptors came from a human donor who had recovered from COVID-19.

This clonotype was counted only a few times. The rearrangement links TRBV20-1 to TRBJ1-1, with D unclear. Trimming cost V 0 bases and J 1 base, with 9 bases left between them. The CDR3 is 14 amino acids. Germline assignment: CDR1 DFQATT and CDR2 SNEGSKA (reference sequence). DNA for the CDR3: TGCAGTGCTAGAGATCGACGGGAGAACACTGAAGCTTTCTTT. Its protein is CSARDRRENTEAFF.

This clonotype was detected a few times. The chain recombines TRBV15 with TRBJ2-2; D not certain. Trimming left V 0 bases short and J 5 bases short, with 7 bases between. The length of the CDR3 is 14 residues. Germline V gene data show CDR1 as LNHNV and CDR2 as YYDKDF (reference sequence). The CDR3 sequence is CATSREGWTGELFF. DNA of the CDR3: TGTGCCACCAGCAGAGAAGGATGGACCGGGGAGCTGTTTTTT.

The chain joins TRBV6-5 to TRBJ2-7, with 7 bases aligning to TRBD2. The V gene's germline CDR1 is MNHEY and CDR2 SVGAGI. The V and J ends lost 3 bases and 5 bases, in that order; junction bases with no gene match: 22. The CDR3 totals 19 residues. The DNA of the CDR3 is TGTGCCAGCAGTTATCTGCCTCCCTCTCTCCTAGCGGAGGCCGACGAGCAGTACTTC. It codes for CASSYLPPSLLAEADEQYF.